This T cell receptor (beta chain) was obtained from a study of T-cell reconstitution after alpha-beta-depleted transplantation in children. Study-wide results and caveats: Elevated TCRbeta diversity at day 60 was traced, in some patients, to surviving recipient T cells and thymic progenitors. T-cell numbers and diversity one year post-transplant derived largely from freshly generated T cells.

V shed 6 bases, J shed 2 bases, and the junction held 1 base outside the gene matches. There are 13 residues in the CDR3. Germline V gives CDR1 SQVTM, CDR2 ANQGSEA. At least ten counts were recorded for this clonotype. Its target is unknown. Unique molecular identifiers were incorporated during preparation of the TCRbeta library. TCRdb ran MiXCR on the PCR reads and lists one entry per CDR3 protein. Here the sample spans fewer than 700,000 distinct CDR3 sequences, 20% to 25% being singletons. The origin of this receptor is a boy younger than two who had a stem cell transplant for acute myeloid leukemia, so the T cells may come from the graft donor. Sample: PBMCs, mostly from graft donor cells, taken 360 days after TCRalphabeta/CD19-depleted stem cell transplant. The chain combines TRBV29-1 with TRBJ2-1; 10 positions match TRBD2. The CDR3 DNA reads as TGCAGCGTCGGGACTAGCGCCTACAATGAGCAGTTCTTC. Residues: CSVGTSAYNEQFF.